These T cell receptor beta chains were read from a single sample in a study of early T cells in non-severe SARS-CoV-2 infection. TCRdb re-derived calls from the 5' RACE reads in MiXCR, one entry per CDR3 protein. The sample gives some 67,000 distinct CDR3 sequences, less than 12% of which show up once; around 15% is in the top ten. Sequences were derived from whole blood, sampled at baseline. These TCRs come from an adult who was a healthcare worker with PCR-confirmed SARS-CoV-2 infection or an uninfected control (not recorded which). The CDR3 runs from the conserved cysteine through the conserved F or W. The D gene is left open where the match is weak.

CDR3aa	d_gene	v_gene	j_gene
CASSSSWVGNTEAFF	-	TRBV7-9	TRBJ1-1
CASSLAAGDSYEQYF	TRBD2	TRBV11-2	TRBJ2-7
CASSSGTLSSYEQYF	-	TRBV28	TRBJ2-7
CASSPSGTRGVEQYF	-	TRBV7-9	TRBJ2-7
CASSLLAQGGAEQYF	-	TRBV7-2	TRBJ2-7
CASSLDRVITDTQYF	-	TRBV5-1	TRBJ2-3
CASSQKVNTEAFF	-	TRBV6-5	TRBJ1-1
CASSPRNIDNEQFF	-	TRBV7-2	TRBJ2-1
CASSRYVETEETQYF	-	TRBV18	TRBJ2-5
CASSFWTGDTASENLSYEQYF	TRBD1	TRBV28	TRBJ2-7
CASSLQGLRGEKLFF	-	TRBV3-1	TRBJ1-4
CASSAPTSGRSEQYF	TRBD2	TRBV7-8	TRBJ2-7
CASRPVDTDGYTF	-	TRBV5-1	TRBJ1-2
CASSQDPRENTGELFF	-	TRBV4-3	TRBJ2-2
CAISDRGLTEAFF	TRBD1	TRBV10-3	TRBJ1-1
CASSSHRNSYEQYF	-	TRBV5-8	TRBJ2-7
CSARPTGNTIYF	-	TRBV20-1	TRBJ1-3
CASSPREQGGRQYF	TRBD1	TRBV3-1	TRBJ2-7
CASSLGLAGGFTDTQYF	TRBD2	TRBV7-2	TRBJ2-3
CASSYSKGGETQYF	-	TRBV6-5	TRBJ2-5
CSVLVWGADGYTF	-	TRBV29-1	TRBJ1-2
CASSQTQGYGYTF	TRBD1	TRBV4-3	TRBJ1-2
CASTRQGNTEVFF	TRBD1	TRBV6-2/TRBV6-3	TRBJ1-1
CSARVPYPTSGQETQYF	TRBD2	TRBV20-1	TRBJ2-5
CASSPTSGRDEQFF	TRBD2	TRBV5-4	TRBJ2-1
CASSTVLVGPYEQYF	-	TRBV19	TRBJ2-7
CSVVSVGMETQYF	-	TRBV29-1	TRBJ2-5
CASTKDSPNSPLHF	-	TRBV6-2/TRBV6-3	TRBJ1-6
CASSLPPTSGAGEQYF	TRBD2	TRBV5-1	TRBJ2-7
CASRRESNEQYF	TRBD2	TRBV2	TRBJ2-7
CASQGDTGELFF	-	TRBV28	TRBJ2-2
CASSQEQNPYNEQFF	-	TRBV4-1	TRBJ2-1
CASRAGSLYGYTF	-	TRBV28	TRBJ1-2
CASSWNGYTGELFF	-	TRBV11-2	TRBJ2-2
CASSTEKLFF	-	TRBV28	TRBJ1-4
CASSFSIVQETQYF	-	TRBV5-5	TRBJ2-5
CATSAASGRPDTQYF	TRBD2	TRBV24-1	TRBJ2-3
CASSPRGHANTGELFF	-	TRBV3-1	TRBJ2-2
CASSLGTGMNTEAFF	-	TRBV5-1	TRBJ1-1
CSAEGQDYEQYF	TRBD1	TRBV29-1	TRBJ2-7
CASGLVLADYTDTQYF	-	TRBV12-5	TRBJ2-3
CASLASEETQYF	-	TRBV6-6	TRBJ2-5
CASTMGERFGYTF	-	TRBV6-5	TRBJ1-2
CASSPRFGTEAFF	-	TRBV7-2	TRBJ1-1
CASSSLRQDYGYTF	-	TRBV5-5	TRBJ1-2
CASSEFLENTGELFF	-	TRBV25-1	TRBJ2-2
CASSQPGTGAGYTF	TRBD1	TRBV14	TRBJ1-2
CASSQRTSGRTGTGELFF	TRBD2	TRBV4-1	TRBJ2-2
CSVEVTVREQFF	-	TRBV29-1	TRBJ2-1
CASSLFARGLMTNYGYTF	-	TRBV12-3/TRBV12-4	TRBJ1-2
CASRGRRGKLSYNEQFF	-	TRBV6-4	TRBJ2-1
CASSESRDRGLYGYTF	TRBD1	TRBV6-1	TRBJ1-2
CASSSPGQLLAKNIQYF	-	TRBV6-2/TRBV6-3	TRBJ2-4
CASSFNRQETQYF	-	TRBV7-2	TRBJ2-5
CASRSYKGLNTEAFF	-	TRBV6-6	TRBJ1-1
CASSLTGTGSYQPQHF	TRBD1	TRBV7-2	TRBJ1-5
CASSDRDFSYEQYF	-	TRBV2	TRBJ2-7